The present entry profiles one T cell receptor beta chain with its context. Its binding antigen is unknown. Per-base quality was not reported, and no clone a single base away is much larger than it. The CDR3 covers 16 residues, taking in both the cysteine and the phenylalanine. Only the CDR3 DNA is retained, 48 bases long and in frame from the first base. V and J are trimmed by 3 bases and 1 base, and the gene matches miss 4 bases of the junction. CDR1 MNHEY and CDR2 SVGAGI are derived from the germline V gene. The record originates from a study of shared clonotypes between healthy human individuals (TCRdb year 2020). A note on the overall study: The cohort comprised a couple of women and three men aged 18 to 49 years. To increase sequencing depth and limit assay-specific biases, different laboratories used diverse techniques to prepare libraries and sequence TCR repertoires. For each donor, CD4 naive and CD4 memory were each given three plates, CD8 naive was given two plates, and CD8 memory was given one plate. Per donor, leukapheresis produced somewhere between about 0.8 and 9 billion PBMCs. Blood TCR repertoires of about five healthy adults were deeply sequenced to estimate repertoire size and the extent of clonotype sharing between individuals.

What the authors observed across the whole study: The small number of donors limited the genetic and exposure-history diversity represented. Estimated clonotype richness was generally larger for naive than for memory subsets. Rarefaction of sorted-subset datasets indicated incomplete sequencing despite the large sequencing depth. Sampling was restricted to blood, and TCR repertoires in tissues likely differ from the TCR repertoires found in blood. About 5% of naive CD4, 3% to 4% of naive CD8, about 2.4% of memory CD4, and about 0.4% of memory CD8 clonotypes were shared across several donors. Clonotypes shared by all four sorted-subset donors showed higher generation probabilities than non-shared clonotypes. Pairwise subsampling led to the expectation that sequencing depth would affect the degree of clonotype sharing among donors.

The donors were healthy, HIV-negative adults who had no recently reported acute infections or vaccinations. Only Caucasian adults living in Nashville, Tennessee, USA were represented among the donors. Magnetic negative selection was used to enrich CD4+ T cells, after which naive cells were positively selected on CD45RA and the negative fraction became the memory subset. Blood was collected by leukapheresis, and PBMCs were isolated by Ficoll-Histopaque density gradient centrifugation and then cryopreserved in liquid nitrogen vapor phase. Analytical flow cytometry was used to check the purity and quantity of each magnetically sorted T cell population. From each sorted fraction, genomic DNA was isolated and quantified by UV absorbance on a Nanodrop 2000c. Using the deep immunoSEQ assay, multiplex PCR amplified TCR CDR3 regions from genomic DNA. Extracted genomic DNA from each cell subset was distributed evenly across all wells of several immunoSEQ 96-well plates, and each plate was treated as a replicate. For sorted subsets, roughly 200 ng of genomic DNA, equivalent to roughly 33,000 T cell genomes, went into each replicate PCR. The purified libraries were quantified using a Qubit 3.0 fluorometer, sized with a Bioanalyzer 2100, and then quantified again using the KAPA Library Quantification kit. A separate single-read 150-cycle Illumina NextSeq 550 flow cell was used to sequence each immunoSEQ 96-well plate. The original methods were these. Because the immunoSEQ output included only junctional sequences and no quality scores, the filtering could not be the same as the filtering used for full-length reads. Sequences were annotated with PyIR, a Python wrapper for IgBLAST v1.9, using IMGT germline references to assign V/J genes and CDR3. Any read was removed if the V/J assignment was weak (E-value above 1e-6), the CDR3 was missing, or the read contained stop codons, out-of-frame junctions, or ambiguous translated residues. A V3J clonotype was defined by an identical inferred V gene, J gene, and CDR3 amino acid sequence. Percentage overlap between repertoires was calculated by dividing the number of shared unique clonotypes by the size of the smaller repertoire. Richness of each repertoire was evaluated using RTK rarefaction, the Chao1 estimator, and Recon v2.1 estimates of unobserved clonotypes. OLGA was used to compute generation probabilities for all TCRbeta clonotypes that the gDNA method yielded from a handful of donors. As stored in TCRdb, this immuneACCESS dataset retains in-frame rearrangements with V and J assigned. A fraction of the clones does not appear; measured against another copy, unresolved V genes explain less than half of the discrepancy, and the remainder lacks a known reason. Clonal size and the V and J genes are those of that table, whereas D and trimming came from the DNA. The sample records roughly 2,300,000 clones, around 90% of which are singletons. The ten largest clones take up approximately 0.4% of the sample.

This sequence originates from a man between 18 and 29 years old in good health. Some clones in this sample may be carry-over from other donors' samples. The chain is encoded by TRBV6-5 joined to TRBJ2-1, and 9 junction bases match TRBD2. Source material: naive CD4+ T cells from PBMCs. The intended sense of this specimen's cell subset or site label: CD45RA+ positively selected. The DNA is TGTGCCAGCAGTTATGAAACTAGCGGGTCCTACAATGAGCAGTTCTTC. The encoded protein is CASSYETSGSYNEQFF.